This section outlines one TCR beta chain sequence together with its context. Its antigen is currently unknown. The sample carries other DNA sequences with the same CDR3. Method: immunoSEQ multiplex PCR; TCRdb's copy keeps in-frame clones and lacks some. The table has approximately 200,000 clones, about 94% seen once. This record belongs to a study of T cell responses to AZD1222 COVID-19 vaccine. Study findings and constraints: At 160-218 and 743-854, vaccine-associated CD4 TCRs were dominant, and they spanned spike.

V lost 7 bases to trimming and J lost 5 bases, with 14 bases between them. CDR3 length: 13 residues. Germline V lookup: CDR1 MNHEY, CDR2 SVGAGI. The TCR sequence derives from an adult in good health. The chain links TRBV6-5 to TRBJ1-2; TRBD1 is a possible D gene (6 bases). Specimen: peripheral blood, collected on day 0 of AZD1222 vaccination. The CDR3 spells CASTEGGRYGYTF. The CDR3 DNA reads TGTGCCAGCACCGAAGGGGGTAGGTATGGCTACACCTTC.